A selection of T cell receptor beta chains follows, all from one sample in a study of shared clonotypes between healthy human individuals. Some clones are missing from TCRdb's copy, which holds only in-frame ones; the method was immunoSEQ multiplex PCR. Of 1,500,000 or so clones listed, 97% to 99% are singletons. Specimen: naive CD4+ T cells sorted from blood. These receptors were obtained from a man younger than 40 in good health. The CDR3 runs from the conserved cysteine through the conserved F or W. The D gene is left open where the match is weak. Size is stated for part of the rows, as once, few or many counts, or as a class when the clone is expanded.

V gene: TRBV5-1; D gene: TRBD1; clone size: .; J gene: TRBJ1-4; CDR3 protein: CASSPSRGPGEKLFF; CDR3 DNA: TGCGCCAGCAGCCCAAGTAGGGGGCCGGGTGAAAAACTGTTTTTT
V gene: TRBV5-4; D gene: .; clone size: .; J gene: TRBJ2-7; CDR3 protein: CASSPSGSSYEQYF; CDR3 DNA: TGTGCCAGCAGCCCGAGCGGTAGTTCCTACGAGCAGTACTTC
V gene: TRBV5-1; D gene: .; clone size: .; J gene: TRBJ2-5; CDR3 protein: CASSLGQVWETQYF; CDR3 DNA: TGCGCCAGCAGTCTCGGGCAGGTGTGGGAGACCCAGTACTTC
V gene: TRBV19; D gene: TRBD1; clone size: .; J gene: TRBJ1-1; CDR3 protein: CASSIARQGAGTEAFF; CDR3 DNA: TGTGCCAGTAGTATAGCCCGACAGGGGGCTGGAACTGAAGCTTTCTTT
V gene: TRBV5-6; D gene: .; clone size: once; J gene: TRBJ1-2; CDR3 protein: CASSLRLDGYTF; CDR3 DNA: TGTGCCAGCAGCTTGCGCTTAGATGGCTACACCTTC
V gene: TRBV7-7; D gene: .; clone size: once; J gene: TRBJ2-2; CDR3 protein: CASSLVFGVHTGELFF; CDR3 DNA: TGTGCCAGCAGCTTAGTGTTCGGGGTACACACCGGGGAGCTGTTTTTT
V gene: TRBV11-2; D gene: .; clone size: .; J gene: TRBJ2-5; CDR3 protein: CASSLGNRETQYF; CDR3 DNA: TGTGCCAGCAGCTTAGGCAACCGAGAGACCCAGTACTTC
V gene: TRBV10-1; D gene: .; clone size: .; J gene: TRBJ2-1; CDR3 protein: CASSGSSYNEQFF; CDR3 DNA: TGCGCCAGCAGCGGTAGCTCCTACAATGAGCAGTTCTTC
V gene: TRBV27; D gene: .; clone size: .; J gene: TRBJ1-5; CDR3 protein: CASSPLKGREPQHF; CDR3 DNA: TGTGCCAGCAGTCCCCTCAAGGGTCGGGAGCCCCAGCATTTT
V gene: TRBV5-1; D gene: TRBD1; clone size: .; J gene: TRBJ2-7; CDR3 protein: CASSDRGQGFDEQYF; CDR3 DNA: TGCGCCAGCAGCGATCGAGGACAGGGGTTCGACGAGCAGTACTTC
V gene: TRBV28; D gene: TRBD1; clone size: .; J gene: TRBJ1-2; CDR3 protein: CASSPPRDRVIYGYTF; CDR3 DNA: TGTGCCAGCAGCCCCCCTCGGGACAGGGTGATCTATGGCTACACCTTC
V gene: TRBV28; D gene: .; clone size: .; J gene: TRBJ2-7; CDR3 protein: CASSFRGVNYEQYF; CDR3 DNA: TGTGCCAGCAGTTTCCGGGGAGTCAACTACGAGCAGTACTTC
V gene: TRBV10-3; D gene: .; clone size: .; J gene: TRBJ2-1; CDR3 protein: CAIRDLDDEQFF; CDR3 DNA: TGTGCCATCAGGGACCTCGACGATGAGCAGTTCTTC
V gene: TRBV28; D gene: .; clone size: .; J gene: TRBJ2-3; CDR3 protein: CASSWGTSTDTQYF; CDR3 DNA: TGTGCCAGCTCCTGGGGGACTAGCACAGATACGCAGTATTTT
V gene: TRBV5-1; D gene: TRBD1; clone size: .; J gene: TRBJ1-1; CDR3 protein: CASSEGQVYTEAFF; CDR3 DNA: TGCGCCAGCAGCGAGGGACAGGTTTACACTGAAGCTTTCTTT
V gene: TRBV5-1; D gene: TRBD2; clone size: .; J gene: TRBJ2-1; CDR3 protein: CASSYGLAGDEQFF; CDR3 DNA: TGCGCCAGCAGCTATGGACTAGCGGGAGATGAGCAGTTCTTC
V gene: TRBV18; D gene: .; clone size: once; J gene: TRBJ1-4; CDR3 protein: CASSPRGTNEKLFF; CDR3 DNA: TGTGCCAGCTCACCACGCGGGACTAATGAAAAACTGTTTTTT
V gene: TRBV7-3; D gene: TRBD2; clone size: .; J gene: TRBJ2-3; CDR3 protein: CASSPGGDTQYF; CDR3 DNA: TGTGCCAGCAGCCCGGGAGGAGATACGCAGTATTTT
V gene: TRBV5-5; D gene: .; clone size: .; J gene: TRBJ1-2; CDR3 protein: CASSFPQGGGYTF; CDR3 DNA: TGTGCCAGCAGCTTCCCACAGGGCGGTGGCTACACCTTC
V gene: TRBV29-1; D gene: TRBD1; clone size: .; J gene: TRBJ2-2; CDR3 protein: CSVGTGIGELFF; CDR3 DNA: TGCAGCGTCGGGACAGGGATCGGGGAGCTGTTTTTT
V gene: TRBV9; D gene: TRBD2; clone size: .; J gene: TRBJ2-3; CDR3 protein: CASSISGRAPDTQYF; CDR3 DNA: TGTGCCAGCAGCATTAGCGGGAGGGCCCCAGATACGCAGTATTTT
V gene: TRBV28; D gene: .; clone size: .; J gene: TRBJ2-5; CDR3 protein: CASSSPAQKTETQYF; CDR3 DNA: TGTGCCAGCAGTTCGCCGGCCCAAAAGACGGAGACCCAGTACTTC
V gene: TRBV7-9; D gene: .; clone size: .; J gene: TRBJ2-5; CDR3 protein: CASSLSGEETQYF; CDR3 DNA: TGTGCCAGCAGCTTGTCGGGGGAAGAGACCCAGTACTTC
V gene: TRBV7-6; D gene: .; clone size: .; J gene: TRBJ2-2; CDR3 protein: CASSPRAGELFF; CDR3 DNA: TGTGCCAGCAGCCCAAGGGCCGGGGAGCTGTTTTTT
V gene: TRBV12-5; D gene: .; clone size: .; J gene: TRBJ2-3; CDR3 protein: CASGPGGSDTQYF; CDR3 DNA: TGTGCTAGTGGTCCTGGGGGGTCAGATACGCAGTATTTT
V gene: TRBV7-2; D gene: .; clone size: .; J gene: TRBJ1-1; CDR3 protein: CASSLGLTAEAFF; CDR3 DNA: TGTGCCAGCAGCCTCGGGTTGACGGCTGAAGCTTTCTTT
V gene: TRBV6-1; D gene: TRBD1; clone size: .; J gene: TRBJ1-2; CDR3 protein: CASSEAARDSINYGYTF; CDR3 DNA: TGTGCCAGCAGTGAAGCTGCTCGGGACAGCATAAACTATGGCTACACCTTC
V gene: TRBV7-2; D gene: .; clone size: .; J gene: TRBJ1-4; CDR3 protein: CASSILPSRYEKLFF; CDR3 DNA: TGTGCCAGCAGCATATTACCCTCTCGGTATGAAAAACTGTTTTTT
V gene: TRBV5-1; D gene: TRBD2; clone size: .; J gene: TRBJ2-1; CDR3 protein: CASSFGLAGAYNEQFF; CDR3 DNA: TGCGCCAGCAGCTTTGGACTAGCGGGAGCCTACAATGAGCAGTTCTTC
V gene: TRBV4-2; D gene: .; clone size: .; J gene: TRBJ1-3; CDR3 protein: CASSQVDGAGNTIYF; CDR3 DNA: TGTGCCAGCAGCCAGGTTGATGGGGCTGGAAACACCATATATTTT
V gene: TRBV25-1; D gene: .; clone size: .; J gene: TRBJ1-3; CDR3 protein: CASSDRDPTGNTIYF; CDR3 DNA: TGTGCCAGCAGTGACCGGGATCCTACCGGGAACACCATATATTTT
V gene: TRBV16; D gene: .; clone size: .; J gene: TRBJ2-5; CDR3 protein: CASSQSLRGPYQETQYF; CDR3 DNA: TGTGCCAGCAGCCAATCTCTGCGCGGGCCGTACCAAGAGACCCAGTACTTC
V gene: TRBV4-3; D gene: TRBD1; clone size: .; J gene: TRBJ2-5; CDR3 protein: CASSQATGTEETQYF; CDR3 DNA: TGCGCCAGCAGCCAAGCCACCGGGACAGAAGAGACCCAGTACTTC
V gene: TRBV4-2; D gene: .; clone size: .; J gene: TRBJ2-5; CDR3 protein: CASSQDGGQHAGTQYF; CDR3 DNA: TGTGCCAGCAGCCAAGATGGGGGCCAGCACGCAGGGACCCAGTACTTC
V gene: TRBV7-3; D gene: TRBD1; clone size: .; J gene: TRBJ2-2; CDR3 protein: CASSLSRGQTGELFF; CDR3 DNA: TGTGCCAGCAGCTTATCCAGGGGGCAAACCGGGGAGCTGTTTTTT
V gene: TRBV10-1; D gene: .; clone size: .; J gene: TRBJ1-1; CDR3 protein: CASKKHQGNTEAFF; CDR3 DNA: TGCGCCAGCAAGAAGCACCAGGGGAACACTGAAGCTTTCTTT
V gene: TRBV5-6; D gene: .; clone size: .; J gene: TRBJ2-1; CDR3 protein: CASSLVGMSSYNEQFF; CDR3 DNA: TGTGCCAGCAGCTTGGTAGGGATGAGCTCCTACAATGAGCAGTTCTTC
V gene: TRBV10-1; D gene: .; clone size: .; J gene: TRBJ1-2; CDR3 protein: CASSRDGSYGYTF; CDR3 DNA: TGCGCCAGCAGTAGGGACGGGAGCTATGGCTACACCTTC
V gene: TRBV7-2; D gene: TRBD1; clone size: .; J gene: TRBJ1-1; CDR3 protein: CASSFLKRQGAPPTEAFF; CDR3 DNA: TGTGCCAGCAGCTTCTTAAAGAGACAGGGGGCGCCCCCCACTGAAGCTTTCTTT
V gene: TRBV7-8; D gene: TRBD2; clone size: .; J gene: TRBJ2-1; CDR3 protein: CASSPQGLVGSNEQFF; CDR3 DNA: TGTGCCAGCAGCCCCCAGGGACTAGTGGGTTCGAATGAGCAGTTCTTC
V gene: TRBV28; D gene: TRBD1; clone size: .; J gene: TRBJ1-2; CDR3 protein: CASSTGGPNYGYTF; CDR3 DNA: TGTGCCAGCAGTACAGGGGGCCCAAACTATGGCTACACCTTC
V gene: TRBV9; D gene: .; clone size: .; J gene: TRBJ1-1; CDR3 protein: CATPGTEAFF; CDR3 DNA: TGTGCCACGCCCGGGACTGAAGCTTTCTTT
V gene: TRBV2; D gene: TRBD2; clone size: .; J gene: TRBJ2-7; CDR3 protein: CASSGVGLVYEQYF; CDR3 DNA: TGTGCCAGCAGTGGAGTGGGACTAGTATACGAGCAGTACTTC
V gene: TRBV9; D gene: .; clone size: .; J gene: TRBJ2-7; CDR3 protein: CASSVTGATRYEQYF; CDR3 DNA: TGTGCCAGCAGCGTTACCGGGGCGACTCGTTACGAGCAGTACTTC
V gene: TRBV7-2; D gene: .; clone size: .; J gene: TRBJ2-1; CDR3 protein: CASSSIIPPDEQFF; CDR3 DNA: TGTGCCAGCAGCTCGATCATCCCGCCGGATGAGCAGTTCTTC
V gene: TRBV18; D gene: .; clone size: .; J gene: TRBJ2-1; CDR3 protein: CASSPKSANEQFF; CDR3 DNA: TGTGCCAGCTCACCAAAATCGGCAAATGAGCAGTTCTTC
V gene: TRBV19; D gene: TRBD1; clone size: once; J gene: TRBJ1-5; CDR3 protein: CASSMGRGLQPQHF; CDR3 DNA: TGTGCCAGTAGTATGGGCAGGGGGCTTCAGCCCCAGCATTTT
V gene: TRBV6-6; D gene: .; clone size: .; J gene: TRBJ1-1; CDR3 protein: CASRNRETEAFF; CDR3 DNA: TGTGCCAGCAGGAACAGGGAAACTGAAGCTTTCTTT
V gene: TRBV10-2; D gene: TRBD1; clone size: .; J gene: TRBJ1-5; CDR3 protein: CASSGILPGQGRVQPQHF; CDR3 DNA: TGCGCCAGCAGTGGGATCCTTCCGGGACAGGGAAGAGTCCAGCCCCAGCATTTT
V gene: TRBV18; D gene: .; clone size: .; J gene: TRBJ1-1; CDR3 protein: CASSSLRGLDAFF; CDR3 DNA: TGTGCCAGCTCCTCATTGAGGGGTTTGGATGCTTTCTTT
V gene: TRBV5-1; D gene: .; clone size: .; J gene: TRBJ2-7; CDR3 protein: CASSPGRGRSYEQYF; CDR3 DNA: TGCGCCAGCAGCCCTGGCCGGGGGAGGAGCTACGAGCAGTACTTC
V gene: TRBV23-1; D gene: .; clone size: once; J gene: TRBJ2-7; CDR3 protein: CASSQYPTAAYEQYF; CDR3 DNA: TGCGCCAGCAGTCAATACCCGACAGCAGCCTACGAGCAGTACTTC
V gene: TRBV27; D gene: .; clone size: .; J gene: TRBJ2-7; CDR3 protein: CASSLSKAGRIDYEQYF; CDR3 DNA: TGTGCCAGCAGTTTATCAAAAGCCGGGCGGATTGACTACGAGCAGTACTTC
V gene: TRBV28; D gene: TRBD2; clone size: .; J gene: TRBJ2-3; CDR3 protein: CASSFTRTSGSITQYF; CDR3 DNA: TGTGCCAGCAGTTTTACCCGAACTAGCGGGAGTATTACGCAGTATTTT
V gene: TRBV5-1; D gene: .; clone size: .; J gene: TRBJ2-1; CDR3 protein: CASSPLATGGYNEQFF; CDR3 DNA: TGCGCCAGCAGCCCTTTAGCGACAGGAGGGTACAATGAGCAGTTCTTC
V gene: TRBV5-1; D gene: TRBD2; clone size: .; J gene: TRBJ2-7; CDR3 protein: CASSFGLADSYEQYF; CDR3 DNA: TGCGCCAGCAGCTTCGGGCTAGCGGATTCCTACGAGCAGTACTTC
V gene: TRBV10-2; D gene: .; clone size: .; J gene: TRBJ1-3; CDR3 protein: CASRVGNTIYF; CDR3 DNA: TGCGCCAGCCGCGTTGGAAACACCATATATTTT